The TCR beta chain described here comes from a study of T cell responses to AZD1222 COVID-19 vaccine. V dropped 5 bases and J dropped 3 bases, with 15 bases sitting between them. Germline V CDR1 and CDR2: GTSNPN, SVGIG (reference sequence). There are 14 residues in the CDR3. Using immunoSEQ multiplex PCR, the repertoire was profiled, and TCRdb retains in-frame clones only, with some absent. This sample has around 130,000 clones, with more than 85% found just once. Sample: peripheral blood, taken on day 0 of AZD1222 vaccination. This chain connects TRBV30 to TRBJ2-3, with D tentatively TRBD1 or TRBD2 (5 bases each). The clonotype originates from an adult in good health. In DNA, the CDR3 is TGTGCCTGGGAAACAGGCGGCGGGACAGATACGCAGTATTTT. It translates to CAWETGGGTDTQYF.